The 24 T cell receptor beta chains reported below all come from one sample, sequenced in a study of metastatic and nonmetastatic thyroid tumors. MiXCR reprocessed the PCR reads for TCRdb. Among around 20,000 clones listed, about a tenth were seen once. No patient had received any treatment before thyroid surgery. Input material: blood. All receptors derive from a female donor with papillary thyroid cancer or a benign thyroid nodule (not recorded which). Some clones in this sample may be carry-over from other donors' samples.

In this sample, this clone turned up many times. This chain uses TRBV4-1 with TRBJ1-6, with 10 bases lining up with TRBD1. Germline V CDR1 and CDR2: MGHRA, YSYEKL. The CDR3 has 15 residues. Trimming at V came to 3 bases and at J to 9 bases, leaving 5 bases not matched to a gene. The CDR3 loop reads CASSHLGQGSSPLHF. CDR3 coding DNA: TGCGCCAGCAGCCACCTGGGACAGGGGAGTTCACCCCTCCACTTT.

This clone has at least ten counts. The J gene is TRBJ2-7, the V gene TRBV29-1; maybe TRBD1 (6 bases). Trimming cost V 2 bases and J 5 bases, with 13 bases left between them. Germline V lookup: CDR1 SQVTM, CDR2 ANQGSEA. This CDR3 region has 13 residues. CDR3 sequence: CSVEFTDRNEQYF. CDR3 sequence (DNA): TGCAGCGTTGAATTTACCGACAGGAACGAGCAGTACTTC.

In this sample, this clone turned up many times. The chain has TRBV5-6 and TRBJ2-7; no clear D. CDR3 length equals 13 residues. Germline V gives CDR1 SGHDT, CDR2 YYEEEE. The V gene lost 4 bases and the J gene lost 3 bases, with 11 bases spanning the gap. CDR3 sequence (DNA): TGTGCCAGCAGCCCACCTGGGATCTACGAGCAGTACTTC. Protein: CASSPPGIYEQYF.

This clone was recorded many times. The rearrangement links TRBV5-1 to TRBJ1-1, with TRBD1 identical over 7 bases. Germline V CDR1 and CDR2: SGHRS, YFSETQ. This CDR3 has 14 amino acids. Trimming at V came to 1 base and at J to 3 bases, leaving 3 bases not matched to a gene. CDR3 region: CASSLTGDDTEAFF. The CDR3 bases are TGCGCCAGCAGCTTGACAGGGGATGACACTGAAGCTTTCTTT.

On this clone: A much larger clone lies one base from this, so it may be a read error. The rearrangement uses TRBV20-1 and TRBJ1-2; D gene unclear. The CDR3 consists of 15 residues. CDR1 is DFQATT and CDR2 is SNEGSKA in the germline V gene (reference sequence). Trimming stripped 0 bases from V and 4 bases from J, with 15 bases between. The CDR3 sequence is CSARDFGKGGYGYTF. CDR3 bases: TGCAGTGCTAGAGATTTTGGAAAGGGAGGCTATGGCTACACCTTC.

The rearrangement links TRBV30 to TRBJ2-2; tentatively, D is TRBD1 (6 bases). The CDR3 is 13 residues long. V was clipped by 4 bases and J by 8 bases, with 14 bases between them. Germline loops: CDR1 GTSNPN, CDR2 SVGIG (reference sequence). The CDR3 spells CAWTWSDRGELFF. CDR3 in DNA: TGTGCCTGGACCTGGTCTGACAGGGGGGAGCTGTTTTTT.

This clone was observed a few times. This chain links TRBV12-3 or TRBV12-4 with TRBJ1-2, with D unclear. Trimming took off 6 bases at V and 4 bases at J, with 12 bases between the two ends. The CDR3 totals 13 residues. The CDR3 DNA sequence: TGTGCCAGCAGCCCATTCGAGATCTATGGCTACACCTTC. Protein sequence: CASSPFEIYGYTF.

The rearrangement uses TRBV5-4 and TRBJ2-5; no clear D gene. V shed 2 bases and J shed 3 bases, with 17 bases lying between them. The germline CDR1 and CDR2 sequences are SGHNT and YYREEE (reference sequence). The CDR3 sequence is 16 residues long. As DNA, the CDR3 is TGTGCCAGCAGCTTTGGGCACACCTTAGTGAAAGAGACCCAGTACTTC. Encoded protein: CASSFGHTLVKETQYF.

This clone was seen many times. This chain uses TRBV6-2 or TRBV6-3 with TRBJ2-7; 9 bases map to TRBD2. CDR3 length: 18 residues. V lost 2 bases and J lost 1; bases outside the gene matches: 12. Germline CDR1 and CDR2: MNHEY and SVGEGT. CDR3 residues: CASSYPPELAGTSYEQYF. CDR3 bases: TGTGCCAGCAGTTACCCGCCCGAGCTAGCGGGGACGTCCTACGAGCAGTACTTC.

There are many counts of this clone. The chain joins TRBV5-1 to TRBJ2-5; D is unclear. The V end lost 3 bases, the J end lost 3 bases, and 6 bases lay between the germline ends. This CDR3 has 12 amino acids. CDR1 SGHRS and CDR2 YFSETQ come from the germline V gene. The CDR3 region has the DNA TGCGCCAGCAGCTCGGAGAAAGAGACCCAGTACTTC. Protein sequence: CASSSEKETQYF. Full variable domain (outside the CDR3, taken from reference TRBV5-1 and TRBJ2-5): KAGVTQTPRYLIKTRGQQVTLSCSPISGHRSVSWYQQTPGQGLQFLFEYFSETQRNKGNFPGRFSGRQFSNSRSEMNVSTLELGDSALYLCASSSEKETQYFGPGTRLLVL.

This clone was observed many times. The chain recombines TRBV12-3 or TRBV12-4 with TRBJ2-2, with D tentatively TRBD2 (6 bases). Between the trimmed V and J ends, which lost 5 bases and 9 bases, there was a span of 16 bases. There are 14 residues in the CDR3. In nucleotides, the CDR3 is TGTGCCAGCAGTGAGGAGGGGAGTACCCGGGAGCTGTTTTTT. This sequence encodes CASSEEGSTRELFF.

This clone was counted between two and nine times. The junction shows a germline mismatch at one end, possibly a read error. The genes are TRBV20-1 and TRBJ2-1, with D perhaps matching TRBD1 (6 bases). The CDR3 is made up of 15 amino acids. CDR1 and CDR2 (germline): DFQATT, SNEGSKA (reference sequence). CDR3 loop: CSANEGIARGNEQSF. Here the CDR3 DNA reads TGCAGTGCCAACGAGGGGATAGCGAGGGGGAATGAGCAGTCCTTC.

In this sample, this clone turned up many times. The J gene is TRBJ1-5, the V gene TRBV6-4, with TRBD1 matching 8 bases. The CDR3 contains 20 residues. V lost 6 bases and J lost 5; bases outside the gene matches: 24. CDR1 is MRHNA, CDR2 SNTAGT, per germline. For the CDR3, the DNA is TGTGCCAGCAGGACAGGGGTCCTGCGATATTCCCTAAACCCTCATCAGCCCCAGCATTTT. Translation: CASRTGVLRYSLNPHQPQHF.

The sample holds many counts of this clone. CDR3 in amino acids: CASSQDSTSGVGTDTQYF. The CDR3 DNA reads TGCGCCAGCAGCCAAGATAGTACTAGCGGGGTAGGGACAGATACGCAGTATTTT. The genes are TRBV4-3 and TRBJ2-3, with TRBD2 identical over 10 bases. CDR3 length: 18 amino acids. Germline CDR1 is LGHNA and CDR2 is YSLEER. V was clipped by 0 bases and J by 3 bases; unmatched bases: 9.

This clone was observed at least ten times. This chain links TRBV20-1 with TRBJ1-1; D is ambiguous. Germline V gene lookup returns CDR1 DFQATT and CDR2 SNEGSKA (reference sequence). V was clipped by 1 base and J by 4 bases, with 7 bases between them. CDR3 length: 12 residues. This chain's CDR3 is CSARGAGTEAFF. CDR3 coding DNA: TGCAGTGCTAGAGGGGCCGGCACTGAAGCTTTCTTT.

As for this clone: A read error may be the cause here, since a much bigger clone is one base away. The V gene is TRBV6-1, the J gene TRBJ2-7; perhaps TRBD2 as D (6 bases). The CDR3 length is 12 residues. The V gene's germline CDR1 is MNHNS and CDR2 SASEGT. CDR3 sequence reads: CASSQEGGEQYF. The DNA for the CDR3 is TGCGCCAGCAGCCAAGAGGGAGGTGAGCAGTACTTC.

At least ten counts were recorded for this clone. The chain combines TRBV7-7 with TRBJ1-1; 7 bases are a match to TRBD1. The CDR3 spans 13 residues. Germline lookup yields CDR1 SSHAT and CDR2 FNYEAQ (reference sequence). The CDR3 is CASATGLNTEAFF. CDR3 nucleotide sequence: TGTGCTAGCGCGACAGGGTTGAACACTGAAGCTTTCTTT.

The sample holds many counts of this clone. The CDR3 here is CASTGTGEDTQYF. As DNA, the CDR3 is TGTGCCAGCACCGGGACAGGGGAAGATACGCAGTATTTT. The genes are TRBV7-3 and TRBJ2-3, with 10 bases fitting TRBD1. This CDR3 has 13 amino acids. V shed 7 bases and J 5 bases; nucleotides not matched to a gene: 3. Germline CDR1 SGHTA, CDR2 FQGTGA.

This clone was recorded at least ten times. The chain couples TRBV5-1 to TRBJ1-6; 7 bases map to TRBD1. This CDR3 comprises 14 residues. Germline CDR1 SGHRS, CDR2 YFSETQ. Trimming cost V 5 bases and J 5 bases; bases outside gene matches: 4. For the CDR3, the DNA is TGCGCCAGCAGTCGGGACAGCGATAATTCACCCCTCCACTTT. It yields the protein CASSRDSDNSPLHF.

Ten or more counts support this clone. This chain connects TRBV9 to TRBJ1-1; weak D call: TRBD1 (6 bases). The germline V gene encodes CDR1 SGDLS and CDR2 YYNGEE. CDR3 length: 14 residues. With 0 bases removed from V and 4 bases from J, the gap between germline ends came to 10 bases. This CDR3 is CASSVEGEGTEAFF. Here the CDR3 DNA reads TGTGCCAGCAGCGTAGAGGGGGAAGGCACTGAAGCTTTCTTT.

This clone has a single count. The chain has TRBV5-1 and TRBJ2-1, with 8 bases matching TRBD2. V gave up 0 bases and J gave up 8 bases; unmatched junction bases: 4. Looked up from germline, CDR1 is SGHRS and CDR2 is YFSETQ. The CDR3 is 14 residues long. CDR3 protein: CASSLAAGEDEQFF. The CDR3, as DNA: TGCGCCAGCAGCTTGGCAGCGGGAGAAGATGAGCAGTTCTTC.

In its sample, this clone is medium-sized. This chain joins TRBV28 and TRBJ2-1; D unclear. Germline lookup yields CDR1 MDHEN and CDR2 SYDVKM. V gave up 3 bases and J gave up 5 bases, with 11 bases separating them. This CDR3 has 14 residues. The CDR3, as DNA: TGTGCCAGCAGTTTCGGGCAGCGAGACAATGAGCAGTTCTTC. Its translation is CASSFGQRDNEQFF.

Only a few counts were recorded for this clone. The rearrangement uses TRBV28 and TRBJ1-4, with 7 bases matching TRBD1. The junction had 10 bases not matched to a gene; V was cut back by 7 bases and J by 8 bases. Germline-derived CDR1 and CDR2 are MDHEN and SYDVKM. The CDR3 extends over 14 amino acids. CDR3 residues: CASTPGDSGEKLFF. The CDR3 DNA sequence: TGTGCCAGCACTCCGGGGGACAGCGGCGAAAAACTGTTTTTT.

This clone counts as medium-sized. The V and J genes are TRBV6-1 and TRBJ1-1; tentative D call: TRBD1 (6 bases). Germline CDR1 and CDR2: MNHNS and SASEGT. The length of the CDR3 is 14 residues. Trimming shortened V by 7 bases and J by 1 base, and 13 bases separated the two germline ends. CDR3 sequence: CASTQGRGNTEAFF. The CDR3 nucleotides are TGTGCCAGCACCCAGGGGAGGGGGAACACTGAAGCTTTCTTT.